A selection of T cell receptor beta chains follows, all from one sample in a study of blood T cell repertoires in COVID-19. Method: immunoSEQ multiplex PCR; TCRdb's copy keeps in-frame clones and lacks some. The sample shows 95,000 to 150,000 clones, nearly 90% of them seen only once. The source material was peripheral blood. Receptors were obtained from a woman aged 55-70 years with COVID-19, enrolled during active disease. The CDR3 runs from the conserved cysteine through the conserved F or W. The D gene is left open where the match is weak. The listing skips clone size in some rows; elsewhere it reads once, few, many or a size class.

size,length,D,J,V,CDR3,DNA
.,11,.,TRBJ1-2,TRBV6-5,CASSYLGGYTF,TGTGCCAGCAGTTACTTGGGCGGCTACACCTTC
.,14,TRBD1,TRBJ2-3,TRBV6-1,CASRSNRGPDTQYF,TGTGCCAGCAGGAGTAACAGGGGCCCAGATACGCAGTATTTT
.,17,.,TRBJ2-2,TRBV18,CASSPRRGMVNTGELFF,TGTGCCAGCTCACCCCGCCGAGGGATGGTAAACACCGGGGAGCTGTTTTTT
.,15,.,TRBJ1-1,TRBV13,CASSITTAKNTEAFF,TGTGCCAGCAGCATAACGACAGCCAAGAACACTGAAGCTTTCTTT
.,15,.,TRBJ1-1,TRBV15,CATSRDALENTEAFF,TGTGCCACCAGCAGAGATGCATTAGAGAACACTGAAGCTTTCTTT
.,17,TRBD1,TRBJ2-7,TRBV5-5,CASSPPSGQGVKYEQYF,TGTGCCAGCAGCCCCCCCTCGGGGCAGGGGGTAAAGTACGAGCAGTACTTC
few,15,.,TRBJ1-5,TRBV4-1,CASSQDLGLMGPQHF,TGCGCCAGCAGCCAAGATCTTGGGCTCATGGGGCCCCAGCATTTT
few,16,TRBD2,TRBJ2-1,TRBV5-4,CASSPTLAGGLNEQFF,TGTGCCAGCAGCCCCACACTAGCGGGGGGGCTTAATGAGCAGTTCTTC
.,16,.,TRBJ1-5,TRBV2,CASRAGVLHSNQPQHF,TGTGCCAGCCGAGCAGGGGTCCTACATAGCAATCAGCCCCAGCATTTT
.,16,.,TRBJ1-6,TRBV12-5,CASGSPAGGINSPLHF,TGTGCTAGTGGCTCCCCGGCGGGGGGAATTAATTCACCCCTCCACTTT
.,14,.,TRBJ1-6,TRBV6-5,CASSSEAVNSPLHF,TGTGCCAGCAGTTCCGAGGCAGTTAATTCACCCCTCCACTTT
.,15,.,TRBJ2-7,TRBV5-5,CASSLGSRGGYEQYF,TGTGCCAGCAGCTTGGGGTCTAGAGGAGGCTACGAGCAGTACTTC
.,18,.,TRBJ2-7,TRBV5-1,CASSQAPGRGQIYYEQYF,TGCGCCAGCAGCCAAGCCCCCGGTCGGGGACAAATCTACTACGAGCAGTACTTC
once,16,.,TRBJ2-3,TRBV6-5,CASSYSWGQGADTQYF,TGTGCCAGCAGTTACTCGTGGGGGCAAGGGGCAGATACGCAGTATTTT
few,17,.,TRBJ1-3,TRBV5-5,CASSSLNSRGSGNTIYF,TGTGCCAGCAGCTCCTTAAACTCACGAGGGAGTGGAAACACCATATATTTT
once,15,.,TRBJ2-2,TRBV5-1,CASSLAIRGTGELFF,TGCGCCAGCAGCTTGGCCATAAGGGGCACCGGGGAGCTGTTTTTT
.,14,TRBD2,TRBJ2-7,TRBV7-9,CASRNGLAKGEQYF,TGTGCCAGCAGGAACGGACTAGCGAAGGGCGAGCAGTACTTC
.,15,TRBD2,TRBJ2-2,TRBV9,CASSVVAGGAGELFF,TGTGCCAGCAGCGTAGTAGCGGGGGGCGCCGGGGAGCTGTTTTTT
.,13,.,TRBJ1-3,TRBV14,CASSRPSGNTIYF,TGTGCCAGCAGCCGGCCCTCTGGAAACACCATATATTTT
.,15,TRBD1,TRBJ2-2,TRBV19,CASSRTGQAVGELFF,TGTGCCAGTAGTAGGACGGGACAGGCCGTCGGGGAGCTGTTTTTT
few,14,.,TRBJ2-2,TRBV2,CATTKASSTGELFF,TGTGCCACTACTAAAGCCTCGAGCACCGGGGAGCTGTTTTTT
.,14,.,TRBJ2-7,TRBV5-1,CASSWEVGPYEQYF,TGCGCCAGCAGCTGGGAGGTGGGTCCCTACGAGCAGTACTTC
.,15,.,TRBJ1-1,TRBV5-4,CASSLVTEMNTEAFF,TGTGCCAGCAGCTTGGTTACAGAGATGAACACTGAAGCTTTCTTT
.,16,TRBD2,TRBJ2-1,TRBV5-1,CASSLGPRLARNEQFF,TGCGCCAGCAGCTTGGGGCCTAGACTAGCCCGCAATGAGCAGTTCTTC
.,15,TRBD2,TRBJ2-5,TRBV10-3,CAISGGSGDGETQYF,TGTGCCATCAGTGGGGGTAGCGGGGATGGAGAGACCCAGTACTTC
few,16,.,TRBJ2-7,TRBV20-1,CSASPLPGVSAYEQYF,TGCAGTGCTAGTCCCCTCCCCGGGGTGTCGGCCTACGAGCAGTACTTC
once,15,.,TRBJ2-2,TRBV2,CASSERQGGTGELFF,TGTGCCAGCAGTGAACGACAGGGAGGAACCGGGGAGCTGTTTTTT
.,14,TRBD1,TRBJ2-5,TRBV10-3,CAISDGQGQETQYF,TGTGCCATCAGTGACGGACAGGGACAAGAGACCCAGTACTTC
.,18,.,TRBJ1-4,TRBV4-1,CASSQDFSTGTTNEKLFF,TGCGCCAGCAGCCAAGATTTTTCGACAGGTACAACTAATGAAAAACTGTTTTTT
.,15,TRBD1,TRBJ1-5,TRBV2,CASSGDRGSNQPQHF,TGTGCCAGCAGTGGGGACAGGGGAAGCAATCAGCCCCAGCATTTT
once,13,.,TRBJ1-2,TRBV6-1,CASSEGSRYGYTF,TGTGCCAGCAGTGAAGGGAGCCGGTATGGCTACACCTTC